This T cell receptor beta chain is from a study of cytomegalovirus exposure and HLA in healthy donors. Study overall: Falling in the Caucasian-associated ancestry cluster were 81% of approximately 410 genotyped donors. Notes on the study in general: Analysis was carried out at a later point, and it linked a missense DCLRE1C variant to TCR beta V- and J-gene trimming. Rarity held for most TCR sequences, but there were some public TCRs that occurred in many donors. A later analysis found most CMV-associated TCR beta chains apparently HLA-restricted.

A note on this clone: The antigen is unknown.

Amplification used 60 Vbeta primers and 13 Jbeta primers. The assay was immunoSEQ multiplex PCR, and TCRdb's table has in-frame clones only and misses some. The repertoire holds 170,000 or so clones, with more than 80% as singletons. The V and J ends lost 5 bases and 0 bases respectively, with 13 bases between them. From germline, CDR1 is MNHEY and CDR2 SMNVEV (reference sequence). The CDR3 extends over 15 amino acids. This rearrangement joins TRBV27 to TRBJ1-2; D is undetermined. This receptor was taken from a boy between 10 and 17 years old in good health and CMV-seronegative. Sequenced input: PBMCs. The CDR3 DNA follows: TGTGCCAGCAGTCGTCAGGCGATCCCTAACTATGGCTACACCTTC. Translated, it gives CASSRQAIPNYGYTF.